One sample yielded the 23 T cell receptor beta chains listed below, sequenced in a study of blood T cell repertoires in COVID-19. Profiled with immunoSEQ multiplex PCR; TCRdb holds only in-frame clones, not every one. The table lists hundreds of thousands of clones, approximately 85% of them singletons, with around 6.9% in the top ten. Sequences were obtained from peripheral blood. The receptor source for this set is a human donor in a cohort sampled during active COVID-19.

V is TRBV3-1 (or the pseudogene TRBV3-2) and J is TRBJ2-1; TRBD2 matches at 11 bases. J lost 8 bases, V lost 5 bases, and 8 bases had no gene match. This CDR3 region has 15 residues. Germline CDR1 is LGHDT and CDR2 is YNNKEL (reference sequence). CDR3 residues: CASSYPSGGRDEQFF. The CDR3 DNA is TGTGCCAGCAGCTATCCTAGCGGGGGGCGGGATGAGCAGTTCTTC.

The chain is built from TRBV5-4 and TRBJ1-2; TRBD1 matches 8 bases. The V gene end was trimmed by 5 bases and the J gene end by 0 bases; junction bases not matched to a gene: 6. The CDR3 has 15 residues. Looked up from germline, CDR1 is SGHNT and CDR2 is YYREEE (reference sequence). CDR3 sequence (DNA): TGTGCCAGCAGTATCCGGGACAGGACTAACTATGGCTACACCTTC. Amino acids: CASSIRDRTNYGYTF.

This clone was observed a single time. The V gene is TRBV29-1, the J gene TRBJ1-1; D gene uncertain. Germline V lookup: CDR1 SQVTM, CDR2 ANQGSEA. Trimming removed 4 bases from V and 8 bases from J, with 14 bases in between. The CDR3 totals 12 residues. The DNA for the CDR3 is TGCAGCGTTGGGGCGGGGAGTCGGGAAGCTTTCTTT. It yields the protein CSVGAGSREAFF.

The chain combines TRBV12-5 with TRBJ1-1; weak D call: TRBD1 (6 bases). This CDR3 is built from 16 residues. Trimming shortened V by 4 bases and J by 4 bases, and 19 bases separated the two germline ends. The germline V gene encodes CDR1 LGHNT and CDR2 FRNRAP. Written as DNA, the CDR3 is TGTGCTAGTGGTTCCCGATCCCGGACAGTATCCACTGAAGCTTTCTTT. Its translation is CASGSRSRTVSTEAFF.

This clone was seen only a few times. The chain is built from TRBV27 and TRBJ1-2; D is perhaps TRBD1 (6 bases). V gave up 5 bases and J gave up 6 bases, with 13 bases separating them. Germline V CDR1 and CDR2: MNHEY, SMNVEV (reference sequence). This CDR3 is 13 amino acids long. The CDR3 DNA reads as TGTGCCAGCAGTGAAACAGGGCTCCATGGCTACACCTTC. This encodes CASSETGLHGYTF.

The CDR3 DNA reads as TGCGCCAGCAGCTTGAACAGGGGGAACACCGGGGAGCTGTTTTTT. Its translation is CASSLNRGNTGELFF. The chain links TRBV5-1 to TRBJ2-2; 7 positions agree with TRBD1. J was trimmed by 1 base and V by 1 base; bases with no gene match: 1. The length of the CDR3 is 15 residues. Germline loops: CDR1 SGHRS, CDR2 YFSETQ.

This rearrangement joins TRBV25-1 to TRBJ2-3; D might be TRBD1 (5 bases). Between the trimmed V and J ends, which lost 3 bases and 4 bases, there was a span of 11 bases. Per the germline V gene, CDR1 is MGHDK and CDR2 is SYGVNS. The CDR3 is made up of 14 amino acids. CDR3 coding DNA: TGTGCCAGCAGTGATGGGGCGCTGGCAGATACGCAGTATTTT. Residues: CASSDGALADTQYF. The full variable domain, rest sourced from reference TRBV25-1 and TRBJ2-3, is EADIYQTPRYLVIGTGKKITLECSQTMGHDKMYWYQQDPGMELHLIHYSYGVNSTEKGDLSSESTVSRIRTEHFPLTLESARPSHTSQYLCASSDGALADTQYFGPGTRLTVL.

This rearrangement joins TRBV3-1 (or the pseudogene TRBV3-2) to TRBJ2-5; TRBD2 aligns across 11 bases. Germline V gene sequence: CDR1 LGHDT, CDR2 YNNKEL (reference sequence). The CDR3 runs 17 residues. The trim removed 5 bases at V and 2 bases at J, leaving 10 bases unmatched. The CDR3 loop reads CASSGTSGQTSQETQYF. CDR3 bases: TGTGCCAGCAGCGGGACTAGCGGACAAACAAGTCAAGAGACCCAGTACTTC.

The chain couples TRBV10-3 to TRBJ2-7, with 16 positions matching TRBD2. The CDR3 length is 16 residues. Germline assignment: CDR1 ENHRY and CDR2 SYGVKD. V lost 6 bases and J lost 6; bases outside the gene matches: 8. CDR3 sequence (DNA): TGTGCCATCAGGGCGGGACTAGCGGGGGGGCCGGGCGAGCAGTACTTC. Translation: CAIRAGLAGGPGEQYF.

V usage is TRBV12-5 and J usage is TRBJ2-1; a possible D gene is TRBD2 (6 bases). The CDR3 has 14 residues. Trimming shortened V by 7 bases and J by 6 bases, and 16 bases separated the two germline ends. Germline CDR1 LGHNT, CDR2 FRNRAP. Written as DNA, the CDR3 is TGTGCTAGTGTGAGGAGTGGGGGGAGCAATGAGCAGTTCTTC. This sequence encodes CASVRSGGSNEQFF.

This clone was recorded only once. The V gene is TRBV20-1, the J gene TRBJ2-1, with 10 bases identical to TRBD2. CDR3 length equals 14 residues. Germline V CDR1 and CDR2: DFQATT, SNEGSKA (reference sequence). J was trimmed by 7 bases and V by 3 bases; bases with no gene match: 6. In DNA form, the CDR3 reads TGCAGTGCTAGTGTAGCGGGGGGAAGGAATGAGCAGTTCTTC. This codes for CSASVAGGRNEQFF.

The chain joins TRBV6-5 to TRBJ1-1, with D possibly matching TRBD1 (5 bases). CDR1 is MNHEY, CDR2 SVGAGI, per germline. V lost 7 bases and J 1 base, leaving 10 bases between the germline ends. The CDR3 is made up of 13 amino acids. The CDR3 here is CASIPQGNTEAFF. CDR3 sequence (DNA): TGTGCCAGCATACCCCAGGGGAACACTGAAGCTTTCTTT.

The chain joins TRBV18 to TRBJ2-1; D is possibly TRBD2 (5 bases). V lost 6 bases to trimming and J lost 8 bases, with 23 bases between them. The CDR3 contains 16 residues. The V gene's germline CDR1 is KGHSH and CDR2 LQKENI. The CDR3 DNA reads TGTGCCAGCTCTCGAGAGGGTCTGGGGTTACTCTATGAGCAGTTCTTC. This gives the protein CASSREGLGLLYEQFF.

The chain carries TRBV30 and TRBJ1-1; no firm D call. CDR1 and CDR2 from the germline V gene are GTSNPN and SVGIG (reference sequence). The CDR3 spans 14 residues. V was pared by 4 bases and J by 1 base, with 13 bases between. CDR3 amino acids: CAWKFGESNTEAFF. The CDR3 DNA reads TGTGCCTGGAAATTTGGTGAGTCGAACACTGAAGCTTTCTTT.

This clone was recorded only once. The chain is built from TRBV14 and TRBJ1-1; D is unresolved. Germline V gives CDR1 SGHDN, CDR2 FVKESK. The CDR3 extends over 15 amino acids. Trimming took 1 base from V and 1 from J, leaving 10 bases between them. CDR3 region: CASSQVWQRNTEAFF. The CDR3 DNA reads as TGTGCCAGCAGCCAAGTATGGCAAAGGAACACTGAAGCTTTCTTT.

This clone was recorded many times. This chain uses TRBV19 with TRBJ2-2; 7 positions agree with TRBD2. Per the germline V gene, CDR1 is LNHDA and CDR2 is SQIVND (reference sequence). The ends lost 5 bases at V and 9 bases at J; junction bases unmatched: 6. This CDR3 is built from 13 residues. CDR3 sequence (DNA): TGTGCCAGTAGTTCCCGGACTAGTAGGGAGCTGTTTTTT. It encodes CASSSRTSRELFF.

The V gene is TRBV5-1, the J gene TRBJ2-7; 8 bases fit TRBD2. This CDR3 comprises 13 residues. The germline V gene encodes CDR1 SGHRS and CDR2 YFSETQ. The CDR3 sequence is CASGAGGTYEQYF. CDR3 bases: TGCGCGAGCGGGGCGGGGGGAACCTACGAGCAGTACTTC.

This sequence joins TRBV9 and TRBJ2-7; D uncertain. Germline V gene data show CDR1 as SGDLS and CDR2 as YYNGEE. Trimming shortened V by 0 bases and J by 0 bases, and 10 bases separated the two germline ends. The CDR3 sequence is 15 residues long. The DNA of the CDR3 is TGTGCCAGCAGCGTAGGAGGCATAGGCTCCTACGAGCAGTACTTC. It specifies CASSVGGIGSYEQYF.

This chain uses TRBV15 with TRBJ1-2, with D maybe TRBD1 (6 bases). Germline CDR1 is LNHNV and CDR2 is YYDKDF (reference sequence). Trimming removed 5 bases at V and 4 bases at J, with 17 bases between. The CDR3 consists of 15 residues. In nucleotides, the CDR3 is TGTGCCACCAGCGGCCGATACAGGGTTCTCTATGGCTACACCTTC. Translating it yields CATSGRYRVLYGYTF. Together with reference TRBV15 and TRBJ1-2, the CDR3 gives the full variable domain: DAMVIQNPRYQVTQFGKPVTLSCSQTLNHNVMYWYQQKSSQAPKLLFHYYDKDFNNEADTPDNFQSRRPNTSFCFLDIRSPGLGDTAMYLCATSGRYRVLYGYTFGSGTRLTVV.

This sequence joins TRBV6-5 and TRBJ2-2, with a possible D match to TRBD2 (5 bases). Germline CDR1 is MNHEY and CDR2 is SVGAGI. The length of the CDR3 is 13 residues. Trimming left V 6 bases short and J 7 bases short, with 12 bases between. The CDR3 DNA reads TGTGCCAGCAGGAAAGAGGGAAGCGGGGAGCTGTTTTTT. Its translation: CASRKEGSGELFF.

The chain is built from TRBV24-1 and TRBJ2-2, with TRBD2 matching 8 bases. The germline gives CDR1 KGHDR, CDR2 SFDVKD. The CDR3 runs 14 residues. After removal of 7 bases from V and 2 bases from J, the junction contained 2 bases not matched to a gene. CDR3 coding DNA: TGTGCCACCAGCAGCGGGGGCAACACCGGGGAGCTGTTTTTT. Residues: CATSSGGNTGELFF.

This rearrangement joins TRBV12-3 or TRBV12-4 to TRBJ1-1; D uncertain. V shed 6 bases and J shed 6 bases, with 8 bases lying between them. CDR3 length: 11 residues. DNA for the CDR3: TGTGCCAGCAGCCGCGGCCCTGAAGCTTTCTTT. Protein sequence: CASSRGPEAFF.

This clone came up a few times. This chain connects TRBV7-8 to TRBJ1-1, with TRBD1 identical over 10 bases. V gave up 5 bases and J gave up 10 bases; unmatched junction bases: 10. The CDR3 extends over 14 amino acids. The V gene's germline CDR1 is SGHVS and CDR2 FQNEAQ. This CDR3 is CASSPGQGLVSAFF. In nucleotides, the CDR3 is TGTGCCAGCAGCCCGGGACAGGGGTTAGTTTCAGCTTTCTTT.